What follows are 10 T cell receptor beta chains derived from one specimen sequenced in a study of T cells expressing NK-cell markers. TCRdb re-called the 5' RACE reads; every CDR3 protein appears as one record, without DNA. The sample table sets out more than 120,000 distinct CDR3 sequences. The specimen sequenced was blood T cells: a sorted CD56 or NKG2C T cell subset, CD4+ or CD8+ T cells, or bulk PBMC T cells (not recorded which). The receptors stem from a young man in good health.

The chain has TRBV25-1 and TRBJ2-7. Germline V gene lookup returns CDR1 MGHDK and CDR2 SYGVNS. The CDR3 contains 11 residues. The CDR3 region is CASSMGNEQYF.

The rearrangement uses TRBV28 and TRBJ2-2; no DNA is available, so the TRBD2 call from TCRdb remains unchecked. CDR1 MDHEN and CDR2 SYDVKM come from the germline V gene. This CDR3 is built from 18 residues. The CDR3 is CASSLGLAGGPDTGELFF.

This chain links TRBV24-1 with TRBJ2-1. CDR1 is KGHDR and CDR2 is SFDVKD in the germline V gene. The CDR3 contains 12 residues. The CDR3 spells CATSGLDHEQFF.

The V gene is TRBV24-1, the J gene TRBJ2-1; the TRBD1 assignment by TCRdb is unverifiable without DNA. Germline V lookup: CDR1 KGHDR, CDR2 SFDVKD. CDR3 length: 12 residues. CDR3 amino acids: CATSRGVDEQFF.

The CDR3 sequence: CASSTLTPDTQYF. The chain employs TRBV7-7 and TRBJ2-3; the TCRdb D gene call, TRBD2, has no DNA to confirm it. This CDR3 is built from 13 residues. Germline loops: CDR1 SSHAT, CDR2 FNYEAQ (reference sequence).

The rearrangement links TRBV6-5 to TRBJ1-5; no DNA is available, so the TRBD1 call from TCRdb remains unchecked. CDR1 and CDR2 from the germline V gene are MNHEY and SVGAGI. The CDR3 contains 14 residues. The CDR3 spells CASSPHQGNQPQHF.

The rearrangement links TRBV5-1 to TRBJ2-2; TCRdb proposes TRBD1, but this gene call is untestable without DNA. CDR1 SGHRS and CDR2 YFSETQ come from the germline V gene. The length of the CDR3 is 12 residues. The chain's CDR3 is CASSLDPLELFF.

J is TRBJ2-1 and V is TRBV7-9; TCRdb indicates TRBD2, and absent DNA this call remains unverified. The CDR3 runs 14 residues. Germline V gives CDR1 SEHNR, CDR2 FQNEAQ (reference sequence). The CDR3 spells CASSIAGGSDEQFF.

The genes are TRBV25-1 and TRBJ1-4. In germline, CDR1 is MGHDK, CDR2 SYGVNS. The CDR3 is 14 residues long. CDR3 amino acids: CASSEGTANEKLFF.

This chain connects TRBV5-1 to TRBJ2-3; the TCRdb call, TRBD2, lacks DNA for checking. CDR1 is SGHRS and CDR2 is YFSETQ in the germline V gene. The CDR3 totals 17 residues. Here the CDR3 reads CASSFRPEGHSTDTQYF. The variable domain in full, completed from reference TRBV5-1 and TRBJ2-3, reads KAGVTQTPRYLIKTRGQQVTLSCSPISGHRSVSWYQQTPGQGLQFLFEYFSETQRNKGNFPGRFSGRQFSNSRSEMNVSTLELGDSALYLCASSFRPEGHSTDTQYFGPGTRLTVL.